The next 9 T cell receptor beta chains were all read from a single sample in a study of OX40 agonist ivuxolimab in advanced cancers. Here immunoSEQ multiplex PCR was the method, and the copy in TCRdb shows in-frame clones only, minus some. This sample yields about 94,000 clones, of which over 75% are seen a single time; approximately 0.3% belongs to the top ten. The sequencing used CD4+ or CD8+ T cells sorted from blood, collected in a trial of the OX40 agonist ivuxolimab. All receptors come from an adult with an advanced solid tumor such as melanoma, head and neck, liver or kidney cancer.

V usage is TRBV2 and J usage is TRBJ2-7, with 8 bases fitting TRBD1. Germline values: CDR1 SNHLY, CDR2 FYNNEI. Germline trimming cut 4 bases from V and 3 bases from J; bases unmatched to any gene: 5. The CDR3 is 14 residues long. CDR3: CASSGQGKGYEQYF. The CDR3 DNA reads TGTGCCAGCAGTGGACAGGGGAAAGGCTACGAGCAGTACTTC.

The V call is TRBV15, the J call TRBJ1-1; D unclear. V was shortened by 0 bases and J by 2 bases, with 10 bases between the two germline ends. Germline-derived CDR1 and CDR2 are LNHNV and YYDKDF (reference sequence). The CDR3 has 15 amino acids. As DNA, the CDR3 is TGTGCCACCAGCAGAGATCTCAGGCAAAACACTGAAGCTTTCTTT. It is translated as CATSRDLRQNTEAFF.

This clone was seen more than once but under ten times. The chain recombines TRBV19 with TRBJ1-1; D is unresolved. This CDR3 has 14 amino acids. V was clipped by 7 bases and J by 3 bases, with 15 bases between them. In germline, CDR1 is LNHDA, CDR2 SQIVND (reference sequence). CDR3 loop: CASTPYAGYTEAFF. CDR3 DNA: TGTGCCAGTACCCCTTATGCGGGCTACACTGAAGCTTTCTTT.

J is TRBJ1-6 and V is TRBV5-1; a possible D gene is TRBD1 (6 bases). The CDR3 runs to 15 residues. Per the germline V gene, CDR1 is SGHRS and CDR2 is YFSETQ. Trimming pared 4 bases from V and 9 bases from J, leaving 17 bases between. CDR3 nucleotides: TGCGCCAGCAGCATGCAGGGGCAGGGGAGTTCACCCCTCCACTTT. Translation gives CASSMQGQGSSPLHF.

The chain links TRBV12-5 to TRBJ1-2; 7 bases line up with TRBD1. CDR3 length: 15 residues. The V segment lost 1 base and the J segment 6 bases; nucleotides outside the gene matches: 8. The germline gives CDR1 LGHNT, CDR2 FRNRAP. The DNA for the CDR3 is TGTGCTAGTGGTTTGGCCCCGACAGGGACCCATGGCTACACCTTC. It specifies CASGLAPTGTHGYTF.

The chain links TRBV18 to TRBJ1-1; D may be TRBD1 (5 bases). In germline, CDR1 is KGHSH, CDR2 LQKENI. The V end lost 3 bases, the J end lost 2 bases, and 19 bases lay between the germline ends. This CDR3 spans 17 amino acids. In DNA, the CDR3 is TGTGCCAGCTCACCTGGGGGGGTGGGCGTATCAAACACTGAAGCTTTCTTT. It specifies CASSPGGVGVSNTEAFF.

V is TRBV6-5 and J is TRBJ1-2; no clear D. Germline V gene lookup returns CDR1 MNHEY and CDR2 SVGAGI. Trimming stripped 0 bases from V and 6 bases from J, with 11 bases between. This CDR3 comprises 14 residues. This CDR3 reads CASSYSTLTDGYTF. In DNA form, the CDR3 reads TGTGCCAGCAGTTACTCGACCCTAACTGATGGCTACACCTTC.

This chain connects TRBV6-6 to TRBJ1-4; D gene unclear. With 2 bases removed from V and 0 bases from J, the gap between germline ends came to 4 bases. The length of the CDR3 is 14 residues. The germline V gene has CDR1 MNHNY and CDR2 SVGAGI (reference sequence). Written as DNA, the CDR3 is TGTGCCAGCAGTTACGTGCCAACTAATGAAAAACTGTTTTTT. This gives the protein CASSYVPTNEKLFF.

The rearrangement links TRBV6-5 to TRBJ2-7; D assignment may be TRBD1 or TRBD2 (5 bases each). Deletions cut 8 bases from V and 4 bases from J, with 21 bases between. The CDR3 loop spans 15 amino acids. Germline CDR1 reads MNHEY; CDR2 reads SVGAGI. CDR3 DNA sequence: TGTGCCAGCTCGGGGCGAGGGCGGAATCCATACGAGCAGTACTTC. It yields the protein CASSGRGRNPYEQYF.